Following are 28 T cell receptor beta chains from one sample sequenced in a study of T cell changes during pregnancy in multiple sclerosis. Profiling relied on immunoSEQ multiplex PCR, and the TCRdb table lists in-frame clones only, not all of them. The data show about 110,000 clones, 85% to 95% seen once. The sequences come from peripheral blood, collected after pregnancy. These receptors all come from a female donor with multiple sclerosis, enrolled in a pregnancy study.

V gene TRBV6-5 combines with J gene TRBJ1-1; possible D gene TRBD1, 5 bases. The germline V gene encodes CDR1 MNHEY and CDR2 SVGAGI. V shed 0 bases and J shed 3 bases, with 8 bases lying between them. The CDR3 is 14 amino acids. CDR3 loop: CASSYSWGDTEAFF. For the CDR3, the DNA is TGTGCCAGCAGTTACTCGTGGGGGGACACTGAAGCTTTCTTT.

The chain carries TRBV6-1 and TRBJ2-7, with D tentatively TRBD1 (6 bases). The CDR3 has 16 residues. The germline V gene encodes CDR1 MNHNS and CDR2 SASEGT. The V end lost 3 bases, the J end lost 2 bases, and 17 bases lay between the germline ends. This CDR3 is CASSDRSGHLPYEQYF. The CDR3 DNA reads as TGTGCCAGCAGTGACCGCTCGGGACACCTACCCTACGAGCAGTACTTC.

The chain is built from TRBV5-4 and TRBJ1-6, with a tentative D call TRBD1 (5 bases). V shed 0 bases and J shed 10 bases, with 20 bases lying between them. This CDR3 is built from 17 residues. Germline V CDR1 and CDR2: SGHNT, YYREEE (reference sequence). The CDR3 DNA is TGTGCCAGCAGCTTGGTATCCGGGGGGTCACCACAGTCACCCCTCCACTTT. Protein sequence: CASSLVSGGSPQSPLHF.

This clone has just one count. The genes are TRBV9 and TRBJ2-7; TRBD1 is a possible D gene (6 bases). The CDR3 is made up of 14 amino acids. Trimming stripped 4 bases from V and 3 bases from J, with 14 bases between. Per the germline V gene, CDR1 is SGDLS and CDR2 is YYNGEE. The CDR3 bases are TGTGCCAGCAGCTTCGGGACACATAACTACGAGCAGTACTTC. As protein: CASSFGTHNYEQYF.

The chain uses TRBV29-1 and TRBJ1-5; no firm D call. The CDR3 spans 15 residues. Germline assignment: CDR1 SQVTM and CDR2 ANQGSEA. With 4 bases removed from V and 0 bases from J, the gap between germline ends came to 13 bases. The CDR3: CSVAFSAVSNQPQHF. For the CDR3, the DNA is TGCAGCGTTGCGTTCTCGGCGGTTAGCAATCAGCCCCAGCATTTT.

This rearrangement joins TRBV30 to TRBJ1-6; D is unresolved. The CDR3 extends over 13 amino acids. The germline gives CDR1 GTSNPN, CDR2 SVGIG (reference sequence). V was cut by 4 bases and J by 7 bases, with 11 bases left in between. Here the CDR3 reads CAWTEGVNSPLHF. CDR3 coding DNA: TGTGCCTGGACCGAGGGAGTAAATTCACCCCTCCACTTT.

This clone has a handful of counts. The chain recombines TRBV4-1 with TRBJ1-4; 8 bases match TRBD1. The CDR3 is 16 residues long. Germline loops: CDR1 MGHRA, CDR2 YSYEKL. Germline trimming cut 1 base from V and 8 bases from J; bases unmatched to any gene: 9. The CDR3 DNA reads TGCGCCAGCAGCCAAGGCGGAAGGACAGGGTTAGAAAAACTGTTTTTT. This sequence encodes CASSQGGRTGLEKLFF.

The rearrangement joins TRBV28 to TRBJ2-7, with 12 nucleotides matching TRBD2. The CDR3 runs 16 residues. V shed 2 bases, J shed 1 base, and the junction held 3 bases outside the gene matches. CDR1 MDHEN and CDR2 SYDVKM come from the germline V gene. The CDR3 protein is CASSLLAGGLSYEQYF. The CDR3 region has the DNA TGTGCCAGCAGTTTACTAGCGGGAGGGCTATCCTACGAGCAGTACTTC.

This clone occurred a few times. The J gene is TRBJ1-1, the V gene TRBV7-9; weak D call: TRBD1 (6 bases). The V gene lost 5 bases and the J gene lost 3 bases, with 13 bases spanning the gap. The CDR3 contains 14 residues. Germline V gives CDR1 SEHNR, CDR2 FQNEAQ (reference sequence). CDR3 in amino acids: CASSPGGAYTEAFF. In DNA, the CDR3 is TGTGCCAGCAGCCCTGGGGGGGCGTACACTGAAGCTTTCTTT.

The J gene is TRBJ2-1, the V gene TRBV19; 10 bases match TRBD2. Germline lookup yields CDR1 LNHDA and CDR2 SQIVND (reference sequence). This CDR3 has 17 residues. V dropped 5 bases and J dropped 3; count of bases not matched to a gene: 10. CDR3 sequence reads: CASSYSGLAISYNEQFF. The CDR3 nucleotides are TGTGCCAGTAGTTATTCGGGACTAGCGATAAGCTACAATGAGCAGTTCTTC.

In DNA form, the CDR3 reads TGTGCCAGCAGCGCCATGAGCGGGGCCAGGCCGAACACCGGGGAGCTGTTTTTT. The encoded protein is CASSAMSGARPNTGELFF. The chain carries TRBV9 and TRBJ2-2, with TRBD2 identical over 7 bases. Germline trimming cut 3 bases from V and 0 bases from J; bases unmatched to any gene: 11. Germline V gives CDR1 SGDLS, CDR2 YYNGEE. This CDR3 region has 18 residues.

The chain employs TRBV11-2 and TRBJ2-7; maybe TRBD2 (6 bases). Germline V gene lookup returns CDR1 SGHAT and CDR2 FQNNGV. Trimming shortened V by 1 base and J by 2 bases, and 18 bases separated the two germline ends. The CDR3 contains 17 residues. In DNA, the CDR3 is TGTGCCAGCAGCTTAGGGTCCCGAGGAGGGGTGCCCTACGAGCAGTACTTC. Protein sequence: CASSLGSRGGVPYEQYF.

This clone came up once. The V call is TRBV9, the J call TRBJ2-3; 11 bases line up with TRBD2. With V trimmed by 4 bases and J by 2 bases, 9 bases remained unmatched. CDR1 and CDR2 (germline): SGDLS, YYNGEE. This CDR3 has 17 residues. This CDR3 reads CASSPATSGTHTDTQYF. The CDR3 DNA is TGTGCCAGCAGCCCCGCGACTAGCGGGACTCACACAGATACGCAGTATTTT.

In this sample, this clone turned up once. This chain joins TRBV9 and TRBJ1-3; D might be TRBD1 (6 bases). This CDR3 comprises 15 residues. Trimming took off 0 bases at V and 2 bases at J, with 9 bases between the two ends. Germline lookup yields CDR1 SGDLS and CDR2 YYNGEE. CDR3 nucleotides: TGTGCCAGCAGCGTAGGGGGGGGCACTGGAAACACCATATATTTT. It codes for CASSVGGGTGNTIYF.

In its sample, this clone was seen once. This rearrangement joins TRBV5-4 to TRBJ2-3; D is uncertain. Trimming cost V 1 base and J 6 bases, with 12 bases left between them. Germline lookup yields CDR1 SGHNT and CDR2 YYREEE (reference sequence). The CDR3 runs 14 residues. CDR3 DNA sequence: TGTGCCAGCAGCTTGAACTCCGCCTTGGATACGCAGTATTTT. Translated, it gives CASSLNSALDTQYF.

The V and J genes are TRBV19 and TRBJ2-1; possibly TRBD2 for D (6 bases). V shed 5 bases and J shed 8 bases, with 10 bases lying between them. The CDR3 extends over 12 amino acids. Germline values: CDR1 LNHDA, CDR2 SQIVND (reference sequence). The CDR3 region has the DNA TGTGCCAGTAGTCTGCGGGACGATGAGCAGTTCTTC. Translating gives CASSLRDDEQFF. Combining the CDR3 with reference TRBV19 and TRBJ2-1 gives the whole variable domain DGGITQSPKYLFRKEGQNVTLSCEQNLNHDAMYWYRQDPGQGLRLIYYSQIVNDFQKGDIAEGYSVSREKKESFPLTVTSAQKNPTAFYLCASSLRDDEQFFGPGTRLTVL.

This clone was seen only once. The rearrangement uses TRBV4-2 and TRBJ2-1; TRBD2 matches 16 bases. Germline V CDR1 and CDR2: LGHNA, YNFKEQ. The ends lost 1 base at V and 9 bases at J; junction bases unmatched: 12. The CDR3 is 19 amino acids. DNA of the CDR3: TGTGCCAGCAGCCAAGCTGTGGGGCTTGGGACTAGCGGGGGGGGTGAGCAGTTCTTC. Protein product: CASSQAVGLGTSGGGEQFF.

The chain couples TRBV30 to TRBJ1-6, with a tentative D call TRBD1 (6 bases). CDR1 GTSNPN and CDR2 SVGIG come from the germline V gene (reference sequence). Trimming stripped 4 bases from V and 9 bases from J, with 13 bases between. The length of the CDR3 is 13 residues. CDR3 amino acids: CAWTGTSGSPLHF. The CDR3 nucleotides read TGTGCCTGGACAGGGACAAGCGGTTCACCCCTCCACTTT.

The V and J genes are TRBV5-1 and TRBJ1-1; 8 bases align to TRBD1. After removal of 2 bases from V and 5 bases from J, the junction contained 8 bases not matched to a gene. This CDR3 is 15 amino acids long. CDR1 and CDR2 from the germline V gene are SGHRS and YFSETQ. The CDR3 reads CASSLMTGDKTEAFF. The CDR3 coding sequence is TGCGCCAGCAGCTTAATGACAGGGGACAAGACTGAAGCTTTCTTT.

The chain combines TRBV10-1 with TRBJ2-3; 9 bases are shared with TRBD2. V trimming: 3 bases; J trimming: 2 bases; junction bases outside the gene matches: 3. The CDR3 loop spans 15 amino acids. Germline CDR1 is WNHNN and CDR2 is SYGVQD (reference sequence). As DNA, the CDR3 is TGCGCCAGCAGTGAAGGCGGGAGGGCCACAGATACGCAGTATTTT. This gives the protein CASSEGGRATDTQYF.

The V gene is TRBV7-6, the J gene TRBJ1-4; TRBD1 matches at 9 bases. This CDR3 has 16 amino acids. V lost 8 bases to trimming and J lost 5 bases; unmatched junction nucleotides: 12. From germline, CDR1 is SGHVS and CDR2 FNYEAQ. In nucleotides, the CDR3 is TGTGCCAGCCGGAGGGGGACAGGGAGGAGAAATGAAAAACTGTTTTTT. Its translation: CASRRGTGRRNEKLFF.

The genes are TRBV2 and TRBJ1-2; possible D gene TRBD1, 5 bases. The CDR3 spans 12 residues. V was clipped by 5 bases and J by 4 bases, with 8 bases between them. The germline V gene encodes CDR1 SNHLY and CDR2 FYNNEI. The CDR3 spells CASSSRVYGYTF. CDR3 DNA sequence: TGTGCCAGCAGTTCCAGGGTCTATGGCTACACCTTC.

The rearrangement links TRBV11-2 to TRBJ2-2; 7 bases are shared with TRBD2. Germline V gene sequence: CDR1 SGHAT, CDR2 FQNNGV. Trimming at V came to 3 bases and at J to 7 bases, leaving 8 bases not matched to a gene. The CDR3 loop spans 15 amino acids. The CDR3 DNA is TGTGCCAGCAGCTTCGGGGGACTACGGGGCGGGGAGCTGTTTTTT. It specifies CASSFGGLRGGELFF.

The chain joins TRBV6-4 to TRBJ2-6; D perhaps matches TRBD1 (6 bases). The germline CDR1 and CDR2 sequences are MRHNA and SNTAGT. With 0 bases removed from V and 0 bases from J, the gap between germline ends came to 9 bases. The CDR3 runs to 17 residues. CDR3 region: CASSDSVGGSGANVLTF. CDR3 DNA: TGTGCCAGCAGTGACTCCGTAGGGGGCTCTGGGGCCAACGTCCTGACTTTC.

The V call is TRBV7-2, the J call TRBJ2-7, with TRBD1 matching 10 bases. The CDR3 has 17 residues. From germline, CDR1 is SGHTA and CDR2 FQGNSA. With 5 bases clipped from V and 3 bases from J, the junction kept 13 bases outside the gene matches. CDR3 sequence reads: CASSLPRQGQGIYEQYF. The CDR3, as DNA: TGTGCCAGCAGCCTACCCAGGCAGGGACAGGGGATCTACGAGCAGTACTTC.

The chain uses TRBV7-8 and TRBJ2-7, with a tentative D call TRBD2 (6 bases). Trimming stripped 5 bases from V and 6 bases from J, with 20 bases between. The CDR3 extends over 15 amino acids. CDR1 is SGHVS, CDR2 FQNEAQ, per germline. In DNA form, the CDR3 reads TGTGCCAGCAGCGTTCCCTCCCGGGAGAAGGGCGAGCAGTACTTC. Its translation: CASSVPSREKGEQYF.

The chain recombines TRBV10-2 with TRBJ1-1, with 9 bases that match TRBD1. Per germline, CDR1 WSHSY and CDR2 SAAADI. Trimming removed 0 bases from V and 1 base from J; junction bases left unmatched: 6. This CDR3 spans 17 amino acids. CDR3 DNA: TGCGCCAGCAGTGAGTCCACAGGGGGCCATTGGAACACTGAAGCTTTCTTT. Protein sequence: CASSESTGGHWNTEAFF.

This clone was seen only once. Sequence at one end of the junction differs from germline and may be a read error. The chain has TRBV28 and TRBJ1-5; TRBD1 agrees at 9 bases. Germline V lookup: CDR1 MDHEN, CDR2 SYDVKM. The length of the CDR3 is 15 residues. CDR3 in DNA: TGTGCCAGCAGTATGCGAACAGGGGGCAAGCAGCCCCAGCATTTT. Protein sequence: CASSMRTGGKQPQHF.